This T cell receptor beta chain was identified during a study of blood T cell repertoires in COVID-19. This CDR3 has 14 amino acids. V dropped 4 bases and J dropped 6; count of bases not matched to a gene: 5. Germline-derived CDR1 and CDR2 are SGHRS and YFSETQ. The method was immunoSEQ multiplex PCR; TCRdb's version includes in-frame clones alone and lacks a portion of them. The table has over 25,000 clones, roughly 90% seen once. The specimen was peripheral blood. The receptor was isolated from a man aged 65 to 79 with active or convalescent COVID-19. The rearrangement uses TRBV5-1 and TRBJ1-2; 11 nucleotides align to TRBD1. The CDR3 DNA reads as TGCGCCAGCAGCAGCTCGGGACAGGGGGATGGCTACACCTTC. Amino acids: CASSSSGQGDGYTF.